This TCR beta chain was identified during a study of cytomegalovirus exposure and HLA in healthy donors. The PCR employed 60 Vbeta primers together with 13 Jbeta primers. Here immunoSEQ multiplex PCR was the method, and the copy in TCRdb shows in-frame clones only, minus some. The table lists about 77,000 clones, about 73% of them singletons. V dropped 0 bases and J dropped 1; count of bases not matched to a gene: 6. This CDR3 is 16 amino acids long. The germline gives CDR1 SGDLS, CDR2 YYNGEE. The receptor was isolated from a man aged 35 to 55 in good health and CMV-seronegative. Material: PBMCs. J is TRBJ1-1 and V is TRBV9, with TRBD1 matching 7 bases. CDR3 sequence: CASSVEAGGSNTEAFF. In nucleotides, the CDR3 is TGTGCCAGCAGCGTAGAGGCAGGGGGATCGAACACTGAAGCTTTCTTT. Based on the CDR3 plus reference TRBV9 and TRBJ1-1, the full variable domain is DSGVTQTPKHLITATGQRVTLRCSPRSGDLSVYWYQQSLDQGLQFLIQYYNGEERAKGNILERFSAQQFPDLHSELNLSSLELGDSALYFCASSVEAGGSNTEAFFGQGTRLTVV.